This entry is about one T cell receptor (beta chain). What it binds is not known. The sample originates from a study of cytomegalovirus exposure and HLA in healthy donors. Overall study results and limits: As a later analysis showed, a missense DCLRE1C variant was linked to trimming of TCR beta V- and J-genes. The classifier was said to identify cytomegalovirus status with high specificity and sensitivity. DRB1 had the most TCR associations and HLA-C the fewest, a later analysis found, with rates varying by HLA locus. CMV serostatus was the only immune exposure information that was available.

The PCR had 60 Vbeta and 13 Jbeta primers. Produced via immunoSEQ multiplex PCR; TCRdb's table is partial and in-frame only. Across about 130,000 clones, the top ten clones capture roughly 2% of the sample. The CDR3 has 12 residues. The V end was cut by 4 bases, the J end by 6 bases, with 7 bases between. Germline V gene data show CDR1 as SGHAT and CDR2 as FQNNGV. The specimen sequenced was PBMCs. This clonotype was sampled from a man aged 35 to 55 in good health and CMV-seronegative. V gene TRBV11-2 combines with J gene TRBJ2-1; tentatively, D is TRBD2 (5 bases). The CDR3 loop is CASSSSGNEQFF. The CDR3 DNA is TGTGCCAGCAGCTCGAGCGGCAATGAGCAGTTCTTC.